One and the same sample provided the 30 T cell receptor beta chains below, sequenced in a study of patients and donors after allogeneic stem cell transplantation. TCRdb re-called the RT-PCR reads with MiXCR, one entry per CDR3 protein. The data show 200,000 to 250,000 distinct CDR3 sequences, less than 15% seen once. Sequenced material: blood, either unsorted or a sorted T cell fraction (not recorded which). The receptors derive from a human donor who was either an allogeneic HSCT recipient or a stem cell or donor lymphocyte infusion donor (not recorded which). It is not recorded whose cells these are; they may come from a transplant donor.

Points on this clonotype: Relative to the germline gene, one junction end is altered; a read error may explain this. The CDR3 protein is CASRPPSDF. The CDR3 DNA reads TGTGCCAGCAGACCACCCAGCGACTTT. This chain connects TRBV6-1 to TRBJ1-1; D remains unclear. CDR3 size: 9 residues. In germline, CDR1 is MNHNS, CDR2 SASEGT.

CDR3 in amino acids: CSASASRANYGYTF. CDR3 DNA sequence: TGCAGTGCTAGCGCCAGCCGAGCTAACTATGGCTACACCTTC. V is TRBV20-1 and J is TRBJ1-2, with D uncertain. This CDR3 is 14 amino acids long. Germline assignment: CDR1 DFQATT and CDR2 SNEGSKA (reference sequence). Trimming cost V 3 bases and J 0 bases, with 11 bases left between them.

The chain combines TRBV21-1 with TRBJ2-5; the DNA was not used to check the table's D call, TRBD1. TRBV21-1 is given as a pseudogene. This CDR3 is 16 amino acids long. The CDR3 coding sequence is TGTGCCAGCAGCACCCTAAGAGGGGGTTGGGGGGAGACCCAGTACTTC. This encodes CASSTLRGGWGETQYF.

This clonotype was seen at least ten times. This rearrangement joins TRBV7-2 to TRBJ2-4, with D maybe TRBD2 (6 bases). Looked up from germline, CDR1 is SGHTA and CDR2 is FQGNSA. There are 15 residues in the CDR3. V dropped 5 bases and J dropped 3 bases, with 14 bases sitting between them. CDR3 DNA: TGTGCCAGCAGCGGAGGGACGGGACGCAAAAACATTCAGTACTTC. Its translation: CASSGGTGRKNIQYF.

The chain carries TRBV9 and TRBJ2-1; 10 bases align to TRBD2. The CDR3 loop spans 15 amino acids. With 1 base clipped from V and 9 bases from J, the junction kept 7 bases outside the gene matches. The V gene's germline CDR1 is SGDLS and CDR2 YYNGEE. For the CDR3, the DNA is TGTGCCAGCAGCGTAAAGGGACTAGCGTTTGGTGAGCAGTTCTTC. It yields the protein CASSVKGLAFGEQFF.

The rearrangement links TRBV7-2 to TRBJ2-5; weak D call: TRBD2 (7 bases). CDR1 and CDR2 from the germline V gene are SGHTA and FQGNSA. The CDR3 contains 17 residues. V was pared by 2 bases and J by 2 bases, with 18 bases between. For the CDR3, the DNA is TGTGCCAGCAGCTTATTGTGGGGGCGGGGGTGGCAAGAGACCCAGTACTTC. It is translated as CASSLLWGRGWQETQYF.

V gene TRBV28 combines with J gene TRBJ1-3; 7 nucleotides agree with TRBD1. V dropped 3 bases and J dropped 0; count of bases not matched to a gene: 8. Germline V gene sequence: CDR1 MDHEN, CDR2 SYDVKM. The CDR3 totals 17 residues. CDR3 sequence (DNA): TGTGCCAGCAGTTTGCCGCAGGGGGTGGGCTCTGGAAACACCATATATTTT. Encoded protein: CASSLPQGVGSGNTIYF.

This clonotype was counted at least ten times. The V call is TRBV9, the J call TRBJ2-1; 7 bases agree with TRBD2. Per germline, CDR1 SGDLS and CDR2 YYNGEE. V gave up 4 bases and J gave up 7 bases; unmatched junction bases: 14. The CDR3 has 16 residues. The CDR3 is CASSLEGRGMRNEQFF. CDR3 nucleotides: TGTGCCAGCAGCCTAGAGGGGCGGGGGATGAGGAATGAGCAGTTCTTC.

This clonotype was recorded a few times. This chain uses TRBV2 with TRBJ2-1; D is unclear. Deletions cut 3 bases from V and 0 bases from J, with 15 bases between. The germline CDR1 and CDR2 sequences are SNHLY and FYNNEI. The CDR3 spans 17 residues. CDR3 amino acids: CASSEPSQASSYNEQFF. Here the CDR3 DNA reads TGTGCCAGCAGTGAGCCATCGCAGGCGAGCTCCTACAATGAGCAGTTCTTC.

The chain is built from TRBV5-6 and TRBJ2-7, with D tentatively TRBD1 (5 bases). Trimming cost V 0 bases and J 3 bases, with 7 bases left between them. Germline CDR1 reads SGHDT; CDR2 reads YYEEEE. CDR3 length: 13 residues. For the CDR3, the DNA is TGTGCCAGCAGCTTGGGGGGCAACTACGAGCAGTACTTC. Translated: CASSLGGNYEQYF. Using reference TRBV5-6 and TRBJ2-7 for the parts outside the CDR3, the full variable domain is DAGVTQSPTHLIKTRGQQVTLRCSPKSGHDTVSWYQQALGQGPQFIFQYYEEEERQRGNFPDRFSGHQFPNYSSELNVNALLLGDSALYLCASSLGGNYEQYFGPGTRLTVT.

This clonotype has only a few counts. The J gene is TRBJ1-6, the V gene TRBV20-1; the D gene is possibly TRBD1 (5 bases). V shed 3 bases and J shed 9 bases, with 21 bases lying between them. Germline loops: CDR1 DFQATT, CDR2 SNEGSKA (reference sequence). This CDR3 region has 16 residues. CDR3 in DNA: TGCAGTGCTAGGACAGTCCAAATGGGTGCTTCTTCACCCCTCCACTTT. Protein: CSARTVQMGASSPLHF.

The table lists this clonotype with a few counts. J is TRBJ2-5 and V is TRBV20-1, with 9 positions matching TRBD2. V lost 0 bases, J lost 0 bases, and 5 bases stayed unmatched. Germline CDR1 and CDR2: DFQATT and SNEGSKA (reference sequence). The CDR3 is 16 amino acids. The CDR3 bases are TGCAGTGCTAGAGATTTGCCTAGCGGGAACCAAGAGACCCAGTACTTC. Protein sequence: CSARDLPSGNQETQYF.

The chain uses TRBV6-2 or TRBV6-3 and TRBJ2-1, with 9 bases aligning to TRBD1. CDR1 and CDR2 (germline): MNHEY, SVGEGT. J gave up 2 bases and V 5 bases, and 10 bases lay outside the gene matches. The CDR3 spans 17 residues. CDR3 in amino acids: CASSRPRDRVTYNEQFF. For the CDR3, the DNA is TGTGCCAGCAGTCGACCCCGGGACAGGGTAACCTACAATGAGCAGTTCTTC.

The genes are TRBV5-1 and TRBJ2-5, with a possible D match to TRBD1 (5 bases). V lost 4 bases and J lost 2, with 9 bases in between. The length of the CDR3 is 13 residues. Germline CDR1 reads SGHRS; CDR2 reads YFSETQ. The CDR3 loop is CASSRPGQETQYF. CDR3 coding DNA: TGCGCCAGCAGCAGGCCAGGGCAAGAGACCCAGTACTTC.

The V and J genes are TRBV18 and TRBJ2-3; D might be TRBD2 (6 bases). Germline assignment: CDR1 KGHSH and CDR2 LQKENI. V lost 3 bases and J lost 0, with 10 bases in between. The CDR3 covers 15 residues. CDR3 sequence reads: CASSPWGRSTDTQYF. CDR3 in DNA: TGTGCCAGCTCACCGTGGGGGAGGAGCACAGATACGCAGTATTTT.

The rearrangement joins TRBV7-3 to TRBJ2-5, with 10 bases aligning to TRBD1. The length of the CDR3 is 16 residues. Germline V lookup: CDR1 SGHTA, CDR2 FQGTGA. The J segment lost 4 bases and the V segment lost 5 bases, leaving 10 bases of the junction unmatched. The CDR3 region is CASSPRDRGGRETQYF. The CDR3 nucleotides are TGTGCCAGCAGCCCTCGGGACAGGGGAGGCCGAGAGACCCAGTACTTC.

The chain uses TRBV5-1 and TRBJ2-3; TRBD2 matches 7 bases. The CDR3 length is 15 residues. The V and J ends lost 1 base and 6 bases, in that order; junction bases with no gene match: 8. Germline CDR1 and CDR2: SGHRS and YFSETQ. The CDR3 is CASSLRGLSSDTQYF. The CDR3 nucleotides are TGCGCCAGCAGCTTGCGGGGACTAAGTTCGGATACGCAGTATTTT.

This clonotype was counted only a few times. The J gene is TRBJ2-7, the V gene TRBV6-2 or TRBV6-3, with D hard to call. The V and J ends lost 2 bases and 4 bases respectively, with 9 bases between them. Germline CDR1 and CDR2: MNHEY and SVGEGT. This CDR3 region has 13 residues. The CDR3 protein is CASSYLFGYEQYF. The CDR3 DNA sequence: TGTGCCAGCAGTTACCTCTTCGGATACGAGCAGTACTTC.

V is TRBV12-3 or TRBV12-4 and J is TRBJ1-5, with TRBD1 identical over 7 bases. CDR3 length: 14 amino acids. V gave up 6 bases and J gave up 7 bases; unmatched junction bases: 9. CDR3 DNA: TGTGCCAGCAGCCAGGGGGTAGGGCTACAGCCCCAGCATTTT. This translates into CASSQGVGLQPQHF.

The gene calls are TRBV6-5 and TRBJ1-6, with 7 bases aligning to TRBD1. There are 17 residues in the CDR3. The junction had 2 bases not matched to a gene; V was cut back by 0 bases and J by 0 bases. Germline CDR1 reads MNHEY; CDR2 reads SVGAGI. Written as DNA, the CDR3 is TGTGCCAGCAGTTACTCGTCAGGGGGCTCCTATAATTCACCCCTCCACTTT. Protein: CASSYSSGGSYNSPLHF.

The gene calls are TRBV5-1 and TRBJ1-4; D gene uncertain. Germline CDR1 is SGHRS and CDR2 is YFSETQ. The V and J ends lost 4 bases and 3 bases respectively, with 13 bases between them. The CDR3 sequence is 15 residues long. The CDR3 DNA sequence: TGCGCCAGCAGCCCGGGGTCGGCCTCTAATGAAAAACTGTTTTTT. Its translation: CASSPGSASNEKLFF.

This clonotype has more than one count but fewer than ten. The chain has TRBV30 and TRBJ2-7; the match to TRBD1 covers 8 bases. Looked up from germline, CDR1 is GTSNPN and CDR2 is SVGIG (reference sequence). The CDR3 totals 12 residues. J was trimmed by 5 bases and V by 3 bases; bases with no gene match: 3. The CDR3 here is CAWSQQGDEQYF. The CDR3 bases are TGTGCCTGGAGCCAACAGGGGGACGAGCAGTACTTC.

This clonotype was seen more than once but under ten times. The CDR3 coding sequence is TGTGCCAGCAGAGATACCGGGACAGGTGAAAAACTGTTTTTT. Protein product: CASRDTGTGEKLFF. The rearrangement links TRBV12-3 or TRBV12-4 to TRBJ1-4, with 8 bases identical to TRBD1. CDR3 size: 14 residues. The V segment lost 6 bases and the J segment 7 bases; nucleotides outside the gene matches: 7.

This clonotype was counted only a few times. This rearrangement joins TRBV4-1 to TRBJ2-5, with D perhaps TRBD2 (6 bases). The CDR3 spans 17 residues. V was pared by 4 bases and J by 2 bases, with 20 bases between. Germline V gives CDR1 MGHRA, CDR2 YSYEKL. The CDR3 DNA sequence: TGCGCCAGCAGCCTAATCTCCCTCGGACTAACTCAAGAGACCCAGTACTTC. The encoded protein is CASSLISLGLTQETQYF.

J is TRBJ1-6 and V is TRBV9; the D is unclear. CDR3 size: 14 residues. Germline CDR1 is SGDLS and CDR2 is YYNGEE. Trimming stripped 0 bases from V and 10 bases from J, with 11 bases between. CDR3 in DNA: TGTGCCAGCAGCGTAGGACGAGATTCGTCACCCCTCCACTTT. Translation: CASSVGRDSSPLHF.

The rearrangement links TRBV7-6 to TRBJ2-1, with 7 bases aligning to TRBD2. This CDR3 comprises 13 residues. J lost 9 bases, V lost 1 base, and 3 bases had no gene match. Looked up from germline, CDR1 is SGHVS and CDR2 is FNYEAQ. Written as DNA, the CDR3 is TGTGCCAGCAGCTTAGGGGGGGGAGGTGAGCAGTTCTTC. The encoded protein is CASSLGGGGEQFF.

This sequence joins TRBV27 and TRBJ2-2, with D uncertain. V dropped 3 bases and J dropped 2 bases, with 7 bases sitting between them. Germline V CDR1 and CDR2: MNHEY, SMNVEV (reference sequence). The CDR3 extends over 14 amino acids. The CDR3 sequence: CASSLRVNTGELFF. CDR3 DNA sequence: TGTGCCAGCAGTTTGAGAGTCAACACCGGGGAGCTGTTTTTT.

This clonotype was found a few times. V gene TRBV6-2 or TRBV6-3 combines with J gene TRBJ1-2, with unresolved D. Between the trimmed V and J ends, which lost 6 bases and 2 bases, there was a span of 10 bases. CDR1 and CDR2 (germline): MNHEY, SVGEGT. The CDR3 extends over 13 amino acids. CDR3 loop: CASSPPSNYGYTF. The CDR3 nucleotides read TGTGCCAGCAGCCCCCCATCGAACTATGGCTACACCTTC.

This clonotype has ten or more counts. This chain connects TRBV2 to TRBJ2-7; D remains unclear. V gave up 10 bases and J gave up 0 bases, with 16 bases separating them. This CDR3 contains 14 residues. CDR1 and CDR2 (germline): SNHLY, FYNNEI. CDR3 loop: CATVDQRFSYEQYF. In DNA form, the CDR3 reads TGTGCCACCGTGGACCAGCGATTCTCCTACGAGCAGTACTTC.

In its sample, this clonotype was seen many times. The chain is built from TRBV11-2 and TRBJ2-5; 9 bases are shared with TRBD1. Germline values: CDR1 SGHAT, CDR2 FQNNGV. V shed 2 bases and J 2 bases; nucleotides not matched to a gene: 15. The length of the CDR3 is 19 residues. CDR3 loop: CASSLYQTGGLTKQETQYF. DNA for the CDR3: TGTGCCAGCAGCTTATACCAGACAGGGGGTTTAACGAAACAAGAGACCCAGTACTTC.